The 11 T cell receptor beta chains in this list originate from one sample, sequenced in a study of blood T cells in healthy people across ages. PCR was performed a second time for 7 to 11 cycles using a sample-barcoded 5' primer and a J-beta primer mix. TCRdb fed the 5' RACE reads into MiXCR, producing one record per CDR3 protein. Of around 1.5 million distinct CDR3 sequences in the sample, about 43% were seen once. The sequencing sample was made of blood. These receptors came from a woman under 30 in good health.

The chain joins TRBV20-1 to TRBJ2-7; 11 bases are a match to TRBD2. The end of the DNA aligns better with TRBJ2-5, so the J call may be wrong. From germline, CDR1 is DFQATT and CDR2 SNEGSKA (reference sequence). This CDR3 spans 15 amino acids. Written as DNA, the CDR3 is TGCAGTGAAGCCCATGTAGCGGGGGGGAGGGAGACCCAGTACTTC. Translating gives CSEAHVAGGRETQYF.

The CDR3 reads CASSQEGAKNIQYF. The CDR3 region has the DNA TGCGCCAGCAGCCAAGAAGGAGCCAAAAACATTCAGTACTTC. V gene TRBV4-1 combines with J gene TRBJ2-4; D ambiguous. CDR1 and CDR2 from the germline V gene are MGHRA and YSYEKL. The CDR3 length is 14 residues. The germline V and J ends were trimmed by 0 bases and 0 bases, with 3 bases remaining between them.

CDR3 nucleotides: TGCGCCAGCAGCCAAGGCGTGGAGTGGGGACATAACTATGGCTACACCTTC. Amino acid sequence: CASSQGVEWGHNYGYTF. The V and J genes are TRBV4-1 and TRBJ1-2; perhaps TRBD1 as D (6 bases). Germline V CDR1 and CDR2: MGHRA, YSYEKL. CDR3 length: 17 residues. Trimming removed 1 base at V and 1 base at J, with 16 bases between.

The gene calls are TRBV24-1 and TRBJ2-3; 15 bases align to TRBD2. Germline CDR1 is KGHDR and CDR2 is SFDVKD. The CDR3 covers 18 residues. Trimming removed 4 bases from V and 4 bases from J; junction bases left unmatched: 8. This CDR3 reads CATSDPGLAGGIADTQYF. CDR3 bases: TGTGCCACCAGTGACCCCGGACTAGCGGGGGGGATCGCAGATACGCAGTATTTT.

The chain employs TRBV28 and TRBJ2-3; possible D gene TRBD2, 7 bases. Germline CDR1 reads MDHEN; CDR2 reads SYDVKM. The CDR3 loop spans 17 amino acids. Trimming stripped 9 bases from V and 3 bases from J, with 25 bases between. The chain's CDR3 is CASTRGGGRLATDTQYF. CDR3 DNA sequence: TGTGCCAGTACCCGAGGGGGGGGAAGGCTAGCAACAGATACGCAGTATTTT.

This chain uses TRBV27 with TRBJ2-7; the D gene is possibly TRBD2 (5 bases). The CDR3 spans 14 residues. V shed 6 bases and J shed 2 bases, with 14 bases lying between them. Germline assignment: CDR1 MNHEY and CDR2 SMNVEV (reference sequence). This CDR3 reads CASSGGDRPYEQYF. CDR3 in DNA: TGTGCCAGCAGCGGAGGAGACCGCCCCTACGAGCAGTACTTC.

This clonotype was detected only a few times. The genes are TRBV5-1 and TRBJ2-1; D may be TRBD1 or TRBD2 (5 bases each). From germline, CDR1 is SGHRS and CDR2 YFSETQ. This CDR3 has 17 residues. Trimming took off 2 bases at V and 1 base at J, with 16 bases between the two ends. Written as DNA, the CDR3 is TGCGCCAGCAGCTTTCCCACAGTCGAGGGGTCCTACAATGAGCAGTTCTTC. Translation gives CASSFPTVEGSYNEQFF.

The chain has TRBV2 and TRBJ2-1; 10 positions agree with TRBD2. The CDR3 totals 14 residues. The germline V gene encodes CDR1 SNHLY and CDR2 FYNNEI. The V segment lost 8 bases and the J segment 6 bases; nucleotides outside the gene matches: 7. This chain's CDR3 is CASLGTSEVNEQFF. For the CDR3, the DNA is TGTGCCAGCTTGGGGACTAGCGAGGTCAATGAGCAGTTCTTC.

This clonotype was seen at least ten times. The rearrangement uses TRBV29-1 and TRBJ2-3, with 8 bases identical to TRBD1. After removal of 6 bases from V and 6 bases from J, the junction contained 20 bases not matched to a gene. CDR1 is SQVTM, CDR2 ANQGSEA, per germline. CDR3 length: 17 residues. The CDR3 loop reads CSVRKGTGRGRSDTQYF. CDR3 DNA sequence: TGCAGCGTCCGCAAGGGGACCGGCAGGGGGCGATCGGATACGCAGTATTTT.

The gene calls are TRBV4-1 and TRBJ2-7, with 10 bases matching TRBD2. Germline-derived CDR1 and CDR2 are MGHRA and YSYEKL. There are 16 residues in the CDR3. Unmatched junction bases numbered 5, after V lost 3 bases and J lost 0 bases. The CDR3 sequence: CASSQVAGGSSYEQYF. For the CDR3, the DNA is TGCGCCAGCAGCCAGGTAGCGGGAGGTAGCTCCTACGAGCAGTACTTC.

The chain couples TRBV12-3 or TRBV12-4 to TRBJ1-1; D gene ambiguous. CDR3 length equals 14 residues. V lost 6 bases, J lost 0 bases, and 11 bases lay in between. The CDR3 region has the DNA TGTGCCAGCAGATTTGGACGGATGAACACTGAAGCTTTCTTT. It yields the protein CASRFGRMNTEAFF.